What follows is one T cell receptor beta chain and its context. Its antigen is not known. The data derive from a study of identical twins. Study conclusions and caveats: Conclusions rested on cross-sectional statistics rather than following the same donors. Abundant cord blood beta clonotypes carried fewer insertions; memory repertoires showed none.

Template switching added a universal primer binding site, and final cDNA carried unique molecular identifiers. Via MiXCR, TCRdb re-called the 5' RACE reads, giving one row per CDR3 protein. The table shows 450,000 or so distinct CDR3 sequences, with roughly an eighth occurring only once. This CDR3 is 14 amino acids long. V was pared by 4 bases and J by 5 bases, with 5 bases of the junction left unmatched. The germline V gene has CDR1 SGDLS and CDR2 YYNGEE. This sample also belongs to another study, concerning yellow fever vaccine responses in identical twins.

The chain uses TRBV9 and TRBJ2-1, with 8 bases fitting TRBD2. The source material was CD4+ T cells sorted from blood. This clonotype was obtained from a woman aged 18-30 years in good health. For the CDR3, the DNA is TGTGCCAGCAGCATACTAGCGGCGAACAATGAGCAGTTCTTC. This translates into CASSILAANNEQFF.